This is a list of T cell receptor beta chains from one sample in a study of cytomegalovirus exposure and HLA in healthy donors. Libraries were prepared by immunoSEQ multiplex PCR; TCRdb keeps only in-frame clonotypes and omits some of them. The data hold around 110,000 clones, with 55% to 85% observed a single time. The specimen sequenced was PBMCs. The receptors were sampled from a man aged 25-45 years in good health and CMV-seronegative. CDR3s include the opening cysteine and the closing phenylalanine or tryptophan. A D gene is named only where the DNA matches it firmly. Expanded clones are given a class, and other clones once, few, many or no size at all.

D	size	V	J	CDR3	DNA
-	-	TRBV28	TRBJ2-7	CASSLLQAGLSTYEQYF	TGTGCCAGCAGTTTATTGCAAGCAGGACTATCAACCTACGAGCAGTACTTC
-	-	TRBV2	TRBJ2-7	CASSSARYLYF	TGTGCCAGCAGTAGCGCGAGGTACCTTTACTTC
TRBD1	-	TRBV5-4	TRBJ1-1	CASSPRDRGLWAEAFF	TGTGCCAGCAGCCCCCGGGACAGGGGGCTTTGGGCTGAAGCTTTCTTT
TRBD2	once	TRBV7-8	TRBJ2-3	CASISGRDTDTQYF	TGTGCCAGCATTAGCGGGAGGGACACAGATACGCAGTATTTT
TRBD1	-	TRBV18	TRBJ2-7	CASSPGQGAWYEQYF	TGTGCCAGCTCTCCCGGACAGGGGGCTTGGTACGAGCAGTACTTC
-	-	TRBV27	TRBJ2-1	CASSLSTDNEQFF	TGTGCCAGCAGTTTGTCGACAGACAATGAGCAGTTCTTC
TRBD1	-	TRBV5-1	TRBJ1-1	CASSTGQGAGTEAFF	TGCGCCAGCAGCACGGGACAGGGGGCCGGAACTGAAGCTTTCTTT
-	-	TRBV2	TRBJ2-3	CASSENRGATDTQYF	TGTGCCAGCAGTGAGAACCGGGGGGCCACAGATACGCAGTATTTT
TRBD1	-	TRBV5-8	TRBJ1-5	CASTRTRTGGRQPQHF	TGTGCCAGCACCCGAACTCGGACAGGGGGGAGACAGCCCCAGCATTTT
TRBD1	-	TRBV28	TRBJ1-4	CASRVQGATNEKLFF	TGTGCCAGCAGAGTACAGGGGGCTACTAATGAAAAACTGTTTTTT
-	-	TRBV29-1	TRBJ2-7	CSVGGIHEQYF	TGCAGCGTCGGAGGGATCCACGAGCAGTACTTC
TRBD1	-	TRBV19	TRBJ2-3	CASRDRGPDTQYF	TGTGCCAGTAGGGACAGGGGCCCAGATACGCAGTATTTT
-	few	TRBV6-1	TRBJ2-5	CASTPEETQYF	TGTGCCAGCACTCCAGAAGAGACCCAGTACTTC
-	-	TRBV5-4	TRBJ2-1	CATAGTTYNEQFF	TGTGCCACAGCCGGGACAACCTACAATGAGCAGTTCTTC
TRBD2	few	TRBV6-1	TRBJ2-1	CASSELAGSNNEQFF	TGTGCCAGCAGTGAACTAGCGGGGTCCAACAATGAGCAGTTCTTC
TRBD1	-	TRBV28	TRBJ1-1	CASSLFAGTGGRGSSDTEAFF	TGTGCCAGCAGTTTATTTGCCGGGACAGGGGGTCGGGGGTCAAGTGACACTGAAGCTTTCTTT
-	-	TRBV5-1	TRBJ2-3	CASEIEGFPTDTQYF	TGCGCCAGCGAAATCGAGGGCTTCCCCACAGATACGCAGTATTTT
TRBD2	-	TRBV5-6	TRBJ2-3	CASSLAGLVDPDTQYF	TGTGCCAGCAGCCTAGCGGGGTTGGTAGACCCAGATACGCAGTATTTT
-	-	TRBV10-3	TRBJ1-1	CAISGDTKEAFF	TGTGCCATCAGTGGTGACACGAAAGAAGCTTTCTTT
-	-	TRBV28	TRBJ1-2	CASSLSDRLYYGYTF	TGTGCCAGCAGTTTATCCGACAGATTATACTATGGCTACACCTTC
TRBD2	-	TRBV2	TRBJ2-5	CASSGGAGETQYF	TGTGCCAGCTCGGGGGGGGCAGGGGAGACCCAGTACTTC
TRBD2	-	TRBV27	TRBJ2-3	CASSSPGTSGSLSTDTQYF	TGTGCCAGCAGTTCGCCTGGGACTAGCGGGAGTCTGAGCACAGATACGCAGTATTTT
TRBD1	few	TRBV19	TRBJ1-3	CATSSGTGLFSSGNTIYF	TGTGCCACCTCTTCCGGGACAGGGCTCTTCTCCTCTGGAAACACCATATATTTT
-	-	TRBV2	TRBJ2-1	CASSEGLAGSEQFF	TGTGCCAGCAGTGAAGGTCTAGCAGGTAGTGAGCAGTTCTTC
-	-	TRBV7-2	TRBJ1-3	CASSLEVAGYNTIYF	TGTGCCAGCAGCTTAGAGGTTGCGGGGTATAACACCATATATTTT
-	-	TRBV5-1	TRBJ2-7	CASSIGQTYEQYF	TGCGCCAGCAGCATTGGACAGACCTACGAGCAGTACTTC
-	-	TRBV19	TRBJ1-1	CASSVGSGVGDTEAFF	TGTGCCAGTAGTGTCGGGTCCGGGGTAGGTGACACTGAAGCTTTCTTT
-	-	TRBV5-1	TRBJ2-5	CASSFSLATNVETQYF	TGCGCCAGCAGCTTCTCGCTAGCGACTAATGTGGAGACCCAGTACTTC
TRBD2	-	TRBV27	TRBJ2-3	CASGLAGLTDTQYF	TGTGCCAGCGGGCTAGCGGGCCTCACAGATACGCAGTATTTT
TRBD1	-	TRBV14	TRBJ1-2	CASSQDLTGGGYTF	TGTGCCAGCAGCCAAGATTTAACAGGGGGCGGCTACACCTTC
TRBD1	-	TRBV15	TRBJ1-2	CATSAGGNYGYTF	TGTGCCACCAGCGCAGGGGGTAACTATGGCTACACCTTC
TRBD1	once	TRBV4-2	TRBJ1-2	CASSQRQGNYGYTF	TGTGCCAGCAGCCAGAGACAGGGTAACTATGGCTACACCTTC
TRBD1	-	TRBV27	TRBJ2-7	CASSYTGQDYEQYF	TGTGCCAGCAGTTACACAGGACAGGACTACGAGCAGTACTTC
-	-	TRBV19	TRBJ1-1	CASKAGPATEAFF	TGTGCCAGTAAGGCGGGACCGGCCACTGAAGCTTTCTTT
-	-	TRBV11-2	TRBJ2-5	CASSLGGAETQYF	TGTGCCAGCAGCTTAGGTGGGGCGGAGACCCAGTACTTC
TRBD1	once	TRBV5-1	TRBJ1-4	CASSLGPGTGGVEKLFF	TGCGCCAGCAGCTTGGGTCCCGGGACAGGGGGAGTTGAAAAACTGTTTTTT
-	-	TRBV6-5	TRBJ1-1	CASSSQGRDTEAFF	TGTGCCAGCAGTTCACAGGGAAGGGACACTGAAGCTTTCTTT
-	-	TRBV6-6	TRBJ2-7	CASSYALRGSHEQYF	TGTGCCAGCAGTTACGCACTCAGGGGTTCCCACGAGCAGTACTTC
TRBD2	-	TRBV7-2	TRBJ2-7	CASSLFRLAGTYEQYF	TGTGCCAGCAGCCTTTTTAGACTAGCGGGTACCTACGAGCAGTACTTC
TRBD2	few	TRBV10-3	TRBJ2-5	CAISEGRLAGGPYQETQYF	TGTGCCATCAGTGAAGGTCGACTAGCGGGGGGTCCGTACCAAGAGACCCAGTACTTC
-	-	TRBV28	TRBJ1-2	CASSFPQGYGYTF	TGTGCCAGCAGTTTCCCGCAGGGGTATGGCTACACCTTC
-	-	TRBV10-3	TRBJ2-2	CAISESVREGGELFF	TGTGCCATCAGTGAGTCGGTCAGGGAAGGCGGGGAGCTGTTTTTT